This TCR beta chain was recorded in a study of blood T cell repertoires in COVID-19. Study information: Samples representing acute and convalescent COVID-19 were sourced from the United States, Italy and Spain. Sample material is recorded as cDNA or gDNA derived from T cells, B-cell-depleted T cells, or PBMCs.

Trimming left V 0 bases short and J 5 bases short, with 18 bases between. This CDR3 is built from 17 residues. Germline assignment: CDR1 SGHTA and CDR2 FQGTGA. Original methodology: How many nucleated cells were present was estimated from reference gene primer amplification. Produced via immunoSEQ multiplex PCR; TCRdb's table is partial and in-frame only. The D gene and trimming were derived from the DNA, and the V and J assignments and clone size from that table. The sample shows about 89,000 clones, about 78% of them seen only once. Sequencing was done on a sample of peripheral blood. The rearrangement uses TRBV7-3 and TRBJ2-3; TRBD2 might be the D (5 bases). The TCR sequence derives from a woman aged 80 or over with acute or convalescent COVID-19. The CDR3 sequence: CASSLTGRGRPGDTQYF. As DNA, the CDR3 is TGTGCCAGCAGCTTAACGGGCCGAGGGAGACCAGGAGATACGCAGTATTTT.